This T cell receptor (beta chain) derives from a study of identical twins. Study results and caveats: Cross-sectional statistics, not tracking of the same donors, supported the conclusions. Abundant beta clonotypes from cord blood had fewer insertions, unlike memory repertoires, which showed none.

TCRdb passed the 5' RACE reads through MiXCR, listing each CDR3 protein once. The table shows roughly 200,000 distinct CDR3 sequences, with more than 6.5% occurring only once. Trimming cost V 6 bases and J 0 bases, with 12 bases left between them. The CDR3 extends over 14 amino acids. Germline V lookup: CDR1 DFQATT, CDR2 SNEGSKA (reference sequence). Many counts were recorded for this clonotype. Its target is not known. The same specimen was also included in a second study, on yellow fever vaccine responses in identical twins.

V is TRBV20-1 and J is TRBJ2-1, with D maybe TRBD1 (5 bases). The TCR originated in a woman aged 18-30 years in good health. Material for sequencing was memory (CD45RO+) T cells sorted from blood. The CDR3 DNA is TGCAGTGCGCAACAGGTTAGCTCCTACAATGAGCAGTTCTTC. Its protein product is CSAQQVSSYNEQFF.